The clone carrying this T cell receptor beta chain came up a few times. Its antigen is unidentified. Every patient was untreated before thyroid surgery. In the study's own analysis: CDR3 was compared across clinicopathological groups, and the resulting differences were used to build a distant-metastasis classifier for papillary thyroid cancer. With MiXCR, TCRdb reprocessed the PCR reads. TCRdb assigned the V and J calls; the authors' analysis was not used. The repertoire has approximately 35,000 clones, around 16% of them found once; the top ten carry over 15%. This sample was included in a study of metastatic and nonmetastatic thyroid tumors. Overall study: Across peripheral blood and tumor or nodule tissue samples taken from malignant and benign thyroid patients, the repertoires were compared with one another.

CDR3 length: 13 residues. The V end lost 3 bases, the J end lost 0 bases, and 5 bases lay between the germline ends. CDR1 and CDR2 from the germline V gene are LNHDA and SQIVND (reference sequence). The study's findings and limits: According to reports, the diversity of TCR beta was significantly higher in malignant thyroid tumors than in benign nodules, and this held in both blood and tumor samples.

This clonotype was sampled from a male donor with papillary thyroid cancer or a benign thyroid nodule (not recorded which). Some clones in this sample may be carry-over from other donors' samples. The chain is built from TRBV19 and TRBJ1-1; the D is unclear. Material: blood. CDR3: CASSITLNTEAFF. The CDR3 bases are TGTGCCAGTAGTATTACCCTGAACACTGAAGCTTTCTTT.